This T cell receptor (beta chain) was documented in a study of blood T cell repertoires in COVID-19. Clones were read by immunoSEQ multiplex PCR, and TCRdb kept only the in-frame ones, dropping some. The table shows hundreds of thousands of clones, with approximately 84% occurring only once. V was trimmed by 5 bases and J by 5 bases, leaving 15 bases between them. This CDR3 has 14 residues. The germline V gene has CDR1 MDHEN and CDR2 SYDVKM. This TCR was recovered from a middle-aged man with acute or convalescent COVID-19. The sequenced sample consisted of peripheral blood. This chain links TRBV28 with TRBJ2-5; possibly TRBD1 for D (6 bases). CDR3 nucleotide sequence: TGTGCCAGCAGTCGGGGTGGCAGGGGCGAGACCCAGTACTTC. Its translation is CASSRGGRGETQYF.